This TCR beta chain was observed in a study of OX40 agonist ivuxolimab in advanced cancers. The study in broad terms: Ivuxolimab was an agonistic, fully human IgG2 monoclonal antibody directed against OX40 (CD134), a costimulatory receptor. Intravenous ivuxolimab was administered to patients every 2 weeks at six dose levels: 0.01, 0.1, 0.3, 1.5, 3 and 10 mg/kg. Of the roughly 52 patients in dose escalation, 19 had hepatocellular carcinoma, about 15 had melanoma, 9 had renal cell carcinoma and 9 had head and neck cancer. A male proportion of 82.7% and a mean age of approximately 62 years, ranging from 23 to 79, were recorded for the dose-escalation cohort. Prior anti-PD-1, anti-PD-L1 or anti-CTLA-4 therapy was permitted, and checkpoint inhibitors had been received by about 36% of dose-escalation patients. Partial responses occurred in three dose-escalation patients, of whom one had hepatocellular carcinoma and two had cutaneous melanoma. Peripheral TCRbeta sequencing was intended to test whether TCR sequence diversity was altered and clonal T-cell expansion was caused by ivuxolimab. The paper describes the monotherapy dose-escalation part (N of about 52 patients) of the phase I trial of ivuxolimab. On the study overall, not on this receptor specifically: In partial responders in the 0.1-3.0 mg/kg groups, normalized peripheral clonal expansion was found to be among the lowest, especially among CD8+ T cells. Low levels of normalized T-cell clonal expansion were also seen in some patients who did not respond. At doses of 0.1 to 3.0 mg/kg, clonal expansion of both CD4+ and CD8+ blood T cells was observed from baseline to week 6. After ivuxolimab, expanded clones were on average more numerous among CD8+ T cells than among CD4+ T cells. Antigen specificity was not determined for the clonally expanded peripheral T cells.

Genomic DNA was isolated from the sorted cells so that the TCRbeta CDR3 region could be sequenced. The immunoSEQ Assay was used for sequencing of TCRbeta CDR3 regions. The table was pulled from immuneACCESS by TCRdb, which kept in-frame rearrangements only. Such tables lose some clones; where checked, under half of the loss comes from unresolved V genes, and the rest has no known cause. In this sample the table shows tens of thousands of clones, over 75% of which occur a single time. The top ten clones comprise roughly 20% of the sample. As for this clone: This receptor's antigen is unknown. Base qualities are not provided; no much larger clone lies one nucleotide away.

Trimming removed 3 bases from V and 0 bases from J, leaving 6 bases between the germline ends. From the cysteine through the phenylalanine, the CDR3 covers 13 amino acids. CDR3 DNA only is kept here, 39 bases in frame from base 1. CDR1 and CDR2 are drawn from the germline V gene: SGHDT, YYEEEE. The trial excluded patients who had a history of autoimmune disease or who were on systemic immunosuppression. In every dose cohort, peripheral blood was drawn for TCR sequencing at baseline, cycle 4 day 1, and cycle 7 day 1. The samples were drawn from a first-in-human, open-label, multicenter phase I dose-escalation trial of ivuxolimab. Adults with locally advanced or metastatic melanoma, renal cell carcinoma, hepatocellular carcinoma or head and neck squamous cell carcinoma were enrolled in the trial. CD4+ and CD8+ T cells were sorted separately from peripheral blood before TCR sequencing.

The chain is made from TRBV5-6 and TRBJ1-1; no D gene can be assigned with confidence. This receptor was identified in an adult with an advanced solid tumor such as melanoma, head and neck, liver or kidney cancer. This specimen consisted of CD4+ or CD8+ T cells sorted from blood, obtained in a trial of the OX40 agonist ivuxolimab. The encoded CDR3 is CASSSTLNTEAFF. The base sequence is TGTGCCAGCAGCTCGACATTGAACACTGAAGCTTTCTTT.